Presented here are 25 T cell receptor beta chains from one specimen sequenced in a study of shared clonotypes between healthy human individuals. The assay was immunoSEQ multiplex PCR, and TCRdb's table has in-frame clones only and misses some. The table has about 1.1 million clones, more than 75% seen once. The sequencing input was memory CD4+ T cells from PBMCs. Described subset: CD45RA-negative fraction. The origin of the receptors is a man younger than 35 in good health. Some clones in this sample may be carry-over from other donors' samples.

This clone has only a few counts. The V call is TRBV19, the J call TRBJ1-2; the D is unclear. V was cut by 10 bases and J by 3 bases, with 15 bases left in between. Per the germline V gene, CDR1 is LNHDA and CDR2 is SQIVND (reference sequence). This CDR3 spans 13 amino acids. The CDR3 DNA reads as TGTGCCACTCTAGTACGTATTCACTATGGCTACACCTTC. It specifies CATLVRIHYGYTF.

The DNA for the CDR3 is TGTGCCAGCAGTCTTAATCGGGGGTTGGGTTCTGGGGCCAACGTCCTGACTTTC. Encoded protein: CASSLNRGLGSGANVLTF. V usage is TRBV28 and J usage is TRBJ2-6; a possible D gene is TRBD2 (6 bases). The V end was cut by 5 bases, the J end by 1 base, with 18 bases between. The CDR3 consists of 18 residues. Germline loops: CDR1 MDHEN, CDR2 SYDVKM. The full variable domain, its missing parts supplied by reference TRBV28 and TRBJ2-6, is DVKVTQSSRYLVKRTGEKVFLECVQDMDHENMFWYRQDPGLGLRLIYFSYDVKMKEKGDIPEGYSVSREKKERFSLILESASTNQTSMYLCASSLNRGLGSGANVLTFGAGSRLTVL.

The chain has TRBV5-1 and TRBJ2-2; D is undetermined. The CDR3 sequence is 16 residues long. Germline V gene sequence: CDR1 SGHRS, CDR2 YFSETQ. Between the trimmed V and J ends, which lost 4 bases and 0 bases, there was a span of 13 bases. The CDR3 loop is CASSPVNGANTGELFF. In nucleotides, the CDR3 is TGCGCCAGCAGCCCCGTTAACGGAGCGAACACCGGGGAGCTGTTTTTT.

The gene calls are TRBV29-1 and TRBJ1-2; TRBD1 might be the D (6 bases). The CDR3 has 13 amino acids. Trimming took 5 bases from V and 4 from J, leaving 14 bases between them. Germline CDR1 SQVTM, CDR2 ANQGSEA. Here the CDR3 reads CSVSSGRGYGYTF. CDR3 DNA sequence: TGCAGCGTTAGTAGCGGCAGGGGCTATGGCTACACCTTC.

DNA for the CDR3: TGTGCCAGCAGTTCTAGGAGCCGGGGCTCCATCCAGCCCCAGCATTTT. Translation gives CASSSRSRGSIQPQHF. The genes are TRBV28 and TRBJ1-5, with D perhaps TRBD1 (5 bases). The CDR3 loop spans 16 amino acids. Trimming took off 4 bases at V and 7 bases at J, with 20 bases between the two ends. Germline CDR1 reads MDHEN; CDR2 reads SYDVKM.

J is TRBJ1-1 and V is TRBV2; unclear D gene. Trimming shortened V by 9 bases and J by 3 bases, and 14 bases separated the two germline ends. The CDR3 extends over 13 amino acids. CDR1 is SNHLY, CDR2 FYNNEI, per germline. CDR3 coding DNA: TGTGCCAGTTCTTCGGAGCGGGACACTGAAGCTTTCTTT. As protein: CASSSERDTEAFF.

A word on this clone: Given a far larger clone just one base away, this is likely a sequencing read error. The gene calls are TRBV18 and TRBJ2-5, with D unresolved. This CDR3 comprises 14 residues. Germline lookup yields CDR1 KGHSH and CDR2 LQKENI. The CDR3 sequence: CASSGPATQGTQYF. DNA of the CDR3: TGTGCCAGCTCAGGGCCGGCGACCCAAGGGACCCAGTACTTC.

The CDR3 loop reads CASGSQGALNYPLHEQYF. In DNA form, the CDR3 reads TGTGCCAGCGGATCACAGGGGGCCCTCAATTATCCGCTCCACGAGCAGTACTTC. The genes are TRBV6-4 and TRBJ2-7, with 9 bases that match TRBD1. Germline CDR1 MRHNA, CDR2 SNTAGT. The length of the CDR3 is 18 residues. V lost 8 bases to trimming and J lost 5 bases; unmatched junction nucleotides: 22.

This clone was counted a few times. The CDR3 DNA is TGCGCCAGCAGCTCGAACCCATCTAGCGGCCCCCAAGAGACCCAGTACTTC. This gives the protein CASSSNPSSGPQETQYF. The chain carries TRBV5-1 and TRBJ2-5, with 7 nucleotides matching TRBD2. Germline V CDR1 and CDR2: SGHRS, YFSETQ. The ends lost 3 bases at V and 1 base at J; junction bases unmatched: 12. The CDR3 totals 17 residues.

This clone was counted many times. CDR3 sequence reads: CAISEGVGNGYNEQFF. The CDR3 DNA is TGTGCCATCAGTGAGGGTGTAGGGAATGGCTACAATGAGCAGTTCTTC. The V call is TRBV10-3, the J call TRBJ2-1; the D is unclear. Looked up from germline, CDR1 is ENHRY and CDR2 is SYGVKD. The CDR3 length is 16 residues. Trimming pared 2 bases from V and 3 bases from J, leaving 14 bases between.

The J gene is TRBJ2-1, the V gene TRBV10-3; a possible D gene is TRBD1 (6 bases). V was shortened by 6 bases and J by 0 bases, with 15 bases between the two germline ends. Germline loops: CDR1 ENHRY, CDR2 SYGVKD. The CDR3 length is 16 residues. CDR3 loop: CAISSTTGDSYNEQFF. CDR3 DNA sequence: TGTGCCATCAGCAGCACGACAGGCGACTCCTACAATGAGCAGTTCTTC.

This clone was detected once. J is TRBJ2-2 and V is TRBV11-2; D unclear. Germline V gives CDR1 SGHAT, CDR2 FQNNGV. The CDR3 runs 13 residues. V dropped 5 bases and J dropped 7 bases, with 11 bases sitting between them. The CDR3 DNA follows: TGTGCCAGCAGCGCCTTGAATCGCGGGGAGCTGTTTTTT. Its translation: CASSALNRGELFF.

The CDR3 here is CASSPTGTYEQYF. In nucleotides, the CDR3 is TGTGCCAGCAGCCCCACAGGGACCTACGAGCAGTACTTC. This chain uses TRBV28 with TRBJ2-7; possibly TRBD1 for D (6 bases). Trimming shortened V by 6 bases and J by 2 bases, and 11 bases separated the two germline ends. CDR3 length: 13 residues. Germline V gene lookup returns CDR1 MDHEN and CDR2 SYDVKM.

The genes are TRBV5-1 and TRBJ2-3, with D perhaps TRBD1 (6 bases). Trimming removed 6 bases from V and 5 bases from J, with 22 bases in between. The CDR3 is made up of 16 amino acids. In germline, CDR1 is SGHRS, CDR2 YFSETQ. CDR3 DNA: TGCGCCAGCACCTGGAACGCGGCAGGGGCGGGAGATACGCAGTATTTT. This translates into CASTWNAAGAGDTQYF.

This chain connects TRBV7-8 to TRBJ2-5, with 10 bases that match TRBD1. The CDR3 runs 17 residues. Looked up from germline, CDR1 is SGHVS and CDR2 is FQNEAQ. J was trimmed by 4 bases and V by 5 bases; bases with no gene match: 13. The CDR3 DNA follows: TGTGCCAGCAGCATCCGGGACAGGGGTGGGGTGAGAGAGACCCAGTACTTC. Encoded protein: CASSIRDRGGVRETQYF.

This clone showed up just a few times. V is TRBV4-1 and J is TRBJ2-5; 11 nucleotides match TRBD2. The J call is doubtful: the DNA matches TRBJ2-7 better. The CDR3 length is 15 residues. In germline, CDR1 is MGHRA, CDR2 YSYEKL. CDR3 amino acids: CASSQGLAGGYEQYF. CDR3 sequence (DNA): TGCGCCAGCAGCCAAGGGCTAGCGGGAGGCTACGAGCAGTACTTC.

The V and J genes are TRBV7-2 and TRBJ2-1; D is undetermined. Per the germline V gene, CDR1 is SGHTA and CDR2 is FQGNSA. The ends were cut back, 1 base at V and 4 bases at J, with 14 bases in the middle. The CDR3 extends over 16 amino acids. The CDR3: CASSLELGIRYNEQFF. In DNA form, the CDR3 reads TGTGCCAGCAGCTTAGAGCTTGGCATTCGGTACAATGAGCAGTTCTTC.

This rearrangement joins TRBV4-1 to TRBJ2-2, with D possibly matching TRBD2 (6 bases). Trimming stripped 4 bases from V and 5 bases from J, with 17 bases between. From germline, CDR1 is MGHRA and CDR2 YSYEKL. This CDR3 is 16 amino acids long. The CDR3 DNA reads TGCGCCAGCAGCCTTTGGGCGGGAATAGTAACCGGGGAGCTGTTTTTT. This gives the protein CASSLWAGIVTGELFF.

This clone was picked up a small number of times. This sample also contains other DNA sequences that code for the same CDR3. V usage is TRBV7-2 and J usage is TRBJ2-7; 7 bases are shared with TRBD2. Unmatched junction bases numbered 7, after V lost 0 bases and J lost 2 bases. Per the germline V gene, CDR1 is SGHTA and CDR2 is FQGNSA. The CDR3 consists of 16 residues. The CDR3 sequence is CASSLASSGAPYEQYF. In DNA, the CDR3 is TGTGCCAGCAGCTTAGCGTCTAGCGGAGCACCCTACGAGCAGTACTTC.

The chain employs TRBV6-1 and TRBJ1-1; D is ambiguous. Germline CDR1 MNHNS, CDR2 SASEGT. Trimming stripped 3 bases from V and 7 bases from J, with 15 bases between. CDR3 length: 14 amino acids. CDR3 in amino acids: CASSDVVPGNEAFF. The CDR3 nucleotides are TGTGCCAGCAGTGACGTGGTGCCGGGGAATGAAGCTTTCTTT.

The gene calls are TRBV4-1 and TRBJ2-5, with D possibly matching TRBD2 (5 bases). This CDR3 comprises 14 residues. Germline V gene data show CDR1 as MGHRA and CDR2 as YSYEKL. The V end was cut by 1 base, the J end by 0 bases, with 6 bases between. The CDR3 DNA reads TGCGCCAGCAGCCAAGTGCGGGACCAAGAGACCCAGTACTTC. It is translated as CASSQVRDQETQYF.

The rearrangement links TRBV6-6 to TRBJ2-7; the match to TRBD1 covers 7 bases. The ends lost 2 bases at V and 0 bases at J; junction bases unmatched: 1. Germline CDR1 MNHNY, CDR2 SVGAGI (reference sequence). The CDR3 contains 14 residues. DNA of the CDR3: TGTGCCAGCAGTTACCGGGACAGCTCCTACGAGCAGTACTTC. This encodes CASSYRDSSYEQYF.

The chain joins TRBV5-4 to TRBJ2-5, with TRBD2 identical over 10 bases. CDR3 size: 17 residues. With V trimmed by 3 bases and J by 0 bases, 8 bases remained unmatched. Germline lookup yields CDR1 SGHNT and CDR2 YYREEE (reference sequence). This CDR3 is CASSSIAGGPYQETQYF. The CDR3 DNA is TGTGCCAGCAGCTCAATAGCGGGAGGACCGTACCAAGAGACCCAGTACTTC.

This clone was observed a handful of times. The rearrangement links TRBV5-8 to TRBJ1-2, with D possibly matching TRBD1 (5 bases). The CDR3 has 13 residues. Looked up from germline, CDR1 is SGHTS and CDR2 is YDEGEE. Deletions cut 0 bases from V and 8 bases from J, with 11 bases between. The CDR3 nucleotides read TGTGCCAGCAGCTTGGAGGGGATTACCGGCTACACCTTC. Encoded protein: CASSLEGITGYTF. The full variable domain, in which reference TRBV5-8 and TRBJ1-2 provide the parts outside the CDR3, is EAGVTQSPTHLIKTRGQQATLRCSPISGHTSVYWYQQALGLGLQFLLWYDEGEERNRGNFPPRFSGRQFPNYSSELNVNALELEDSALYLCASSLEGITGYTFGSGTRLTVV.

The rearrangement joins TRBV7-8 to TRBJ2-7; tentative D call: TRBD1 (5 bases). The CDR3 has 14 residues. V dropped 5 bases and J dropped 5 bases, with 16 bases sitting between them. Germline V gene lookup returns CDR1 SGHVS and CDR2 FQNEAQ. As DNA, the CDR3 is TGTGCCAGCAGCCACTCATCAGGGCAAGACGAGCAGTACTTC. This translates into CASSHSSGQDEQYF.